Listed below are T cell receptor beta chains from one sample, sequenced in a study of cytomegalovirus exposure and HLA in healthy donors. The protocol was immunoSEQ multiplex PCR, while the TCRdb copy is restricted to in-frame clones and leaves out a portion. The profile shows 150,000 to 200,000 clones, more than 70% of them singletons. The sequencing sample was made of PBMCs. The receptor set was obtained from a woman under 30 in good health and CMV-seronegative. CDR3s include the opening cysteine and the closing phenylalanine or tryptophan. D genes are given only for firm matches. Clone size appears in some rows only: once, few, many, or a class for an expanded clone.

J | V | D | size | CDR3 | DNA
TRBJ1-1 | TRBV9 | - | - | CASSARTPFRGVASVDEAFF | TGTGCCAGCAGCGCGAGGACACCCTTTCGCGGGGTTGCTTCCGTGGATGAAGCTTTCTTT
TRBJ2-1 | TRBV30 | TRBD2 | - | CAWSGRLAGGPAENEQFF | TGTGCCTGGAGTGGCCGACTAGCGGGGGGGCCGGCGGAGAATGAGCAGTTCTTC
TRBJ2-1 | TRBV6-5 | - | - | CASSYSILRGMDEQFF | TGTGCCAGCAGTTACTCGATACTAAGGGGTATGGATGAGCAGTTCTTC
TRBJ2-7 | TRBV11-1 | TRBD1 | - | CASSTGQGAYEQYF | TGTGCCAGCAGCACGGGACAGGGGGCGTACGAGCAGTACTTC
TRBJ2-5 | TRBV6-5 | TRBD1 | - | CASSPDRGTRETQYF | TGTGCCAGCAGCCCCGACAGGGGGACGCGGGAGACCCAGTACTTC
TRBJ2-5 | TRBV7-2 | - | - | CASSTDPLIGSQETQYF | TGTGCCAGCAGCACAGACCCCTTAATCGGGAGCCAAGAGACCCAGTACTTC
TRBJ1-2 | TRBV7-2 | TRBD1 | - | CASSLWTGDGYTF | TGTGCCAGCAGCCTCTGGACAGGCGACGGCTACACCTTC
TRBJ2-2 | TRBV9 | - | - | CASSVEGRVYTGELFF | TGTGCCAGCAGCGTAGAGGGCAGGGTATACACCGGGGAGCTGTTTTTT
TRBJ1-5 | TRBV29-1 | - | - | CSVEEGGGGPQHF | TGCAGCGTTGAGGAGGGAGGGGGAGGGCCCCAGCATTTT
TRBJ2-1 | TRBV5-1 | - | once | CASSSDGNNEQFF | TGCGCCAGCAGTTCGGACGGGAACAATGAGCAGTTCTTC
TRBJ2-2 | TRBV6-5 | TRBD1 | - | CASTPDRGGTGELFF | TGTGCCAGCACCCCGGACAGGGGGGGGACCGGGGAGCTGTTTTTT
TRBJ1-4 | TRBV5-1 | - | - | CASSFGGEIEKLFF | TGCGCCAGCAGCTTCGGGGGGGAGATCGAAAAACTGTTTTTT
TRBJ1-2 | TRBV2 | - | few | CASSEAGPQVGYTF | TGTGCCAGCAGTGAGGCAGGTCCACAAGTCGGCTACACCTTC
TRBJ2-3 | TRBV6-5 | TRBD1 | - | CASSWNRDRQSDTQYF | TGTGCCAGCAGTTGGAACCGGGACAGACAATCAGATACGCAGTATTTT
TRBJ2-3 | TRBV5-1 | - | - | CASSDISTDTQYF | TGCGCCAGCAGCGACATTTCCACAGATACGCAGTATTTT
TRBJ2-2 | TRBV27 | - | - | CASSFLGTGNTGELFF | TGTGCCAGCAGTTTTTTAGGAACGGGGAACACCGGGGAGCTGTTTTTT
TRBJ1-6 | TRBV30 | TRBD1 | - | CAWSVGQANSPLHF | TGTGCCTGGAGTGTAGGACAGGCTAATTCACCCCTCCACTTT
TRBJ2-2 | TRBV6-5 | - | - | CASSYGRENTGELFF | TGTGCCAGCAGTTACGGGCGGGAGAACACCGGGGAGCTGTTTTTT
TRBJ1-5 | TRBV9 | - | - | CASKVGGQPQHF | TGTGCCAGCAAGGTAGGGGGTCAGCCCCAGCATTTT
TRBJ2-7 | TRBV10-2 | - | - | CASSDHTSYEQYF | TGCGCCAGCAGTGACCACACCTCCTACGAGCAGTACTTC
TRBJ2-1 | TRBV11-2 | TRBD2 | - | CASSLKSRLAGGLDEQFF | TGTGCCAGCAGCCTTAAGTCCCGACTAGCGGGGGGGCTGGATGAGCAGTTCTTC
TRBJ1-5 | TRBV2 | - | - | CASSEEATIQKSNSNQPQHF | TGTGCCAGCAGTGAAGAGGCGACTATTCAGAAAAGTAATAGCAATCAGCCCCAGCATTTT
TRBJ2-3 | TRBV20-1 | - | once | CSAGSEVAQYF | TGCAGTGCTGGCTCAGAGGTGGCGCAGTATTTT
TRBJ2-7 | TRBV5-1 | TRBD1 | - | CASSFTTGFPYEQYF | TGCGCCAGCAGCTTCACGACAGGGTTTCCCTACGAGCAGTACTTC
TRBJ2-7 | TRBV4-2 | - | - | CASSQVAGSSYEQYF | TGTGCCAGCAGCCAGGTTGCGGGCAGCTCCTACGAGCAGTACTTC
TRBJ1-4 | TRBV9 | TRBD1 | - | CASSVGWQGGISEEKLFF | TGTGCCAGCAGCGTAGGGTGGCAGGGGGGTATCTCGGAAGAAAAACTGTTTTTT
TRBJ2-3 | TRBV5-1 | - | - | CASSSPGRTRTADTQYF | TGCGCCAGCAGCTCGCCTGGGAGAACTAGGACAGCAGATACGCAGTATTTT
TRBJ2-7 | TRBV5-8 | - | - | CASSASGIMAEQYF | TGTGCCAGCAGCGCCTCCGGGATTATGGCCGAGCAGTACTTC
TRBJ2-2 | TRBV30 | - | - | CAWDRDTHTGELFF | TGTGCCTGGGACCGGGACACTCACACCGGGGAGCTGTTTTTT
TRBJ2-5 | TRBV5-1 | - | - | CASRGTLFSETQYF | TGCGCCAGCAGAGGGACACTTTTCTCAGAGACCCAGTACTTC
TRBJ1-5 | TRBV19 | - | - | CASSIGGREGQPQHF | TGTGCCAGTAGTATTGGAGGGAGAGAAGGTCAGCCCCAGCATTTT
TRBJ2-2 | TRBV13 | TRBD1 | few | CASSRTWGQGSTGELFF | TGTGCCAGCAGCCGCACCTGGGGACAGGGGAGCACCGGGGAGCTGTTTTTT
TRBJ2-6 | TRBV18 | TRBD1 | - | CASSPTPGQALSGANVLTF | TGTGCCAGCTCACCGACGCCGGGACAGGCCCTCTCTGGGGCCAACGTCCTGACTTTC
TRBJ2-1 | TRBV5-1 | TRBD1 | - | CASFGPGTGPGNEQFF | TGCGCCAGTTTTGGCCCCGGGACAGGGCCCGGCAATGAGCAGTTCTTC
TRBJ2-6 | TRBV9 | TRBD2 | once | CASSPLGGSSGANVLTF | TGTGCCAGCAGCCCACTGGGCGGGAGCTCTGGGGCCAACGTCCTGACTTTC
TRBJ2-7 | TRBV18 | TRBD2 | - | CASSPSLAGEEQYF | TGTGCCAGCTCACCATCACTAGCGGGAGAGGAGCAGTACTTC
TRBJ2-2 | TRBV27 | TRBD2 | - | CASSLGLANTGELFF | TGTGCCAGCAGCCTGGGACTAGCTAACACCGGGGAGCTGTTTTTT
TRBJ1-1 | TRBV7-9 | - | many | CASSSEVLLSNTEAFF | TGTGCCAGCAGCTCAGAGGTCCTCCTCTCGAACACTGAAGCTTTCTTT
TRBJ1-2 | TRBV19 | TRBD1 | - | CASRPGGQGYGYTF | TGTGCCAGTAGGCCCGGGGGACAGGGCTATGGCTACACCTTC
TRBJ1-1 | TRBV30 | TRBD1 | - | CAWGQGNTEAFF | TGTGCCTGGGGACAGGGGAACACTGAAGCTTTCTTT
TRBJ1-4 | TRBV18 | - | - | CASSPRPGEKLFF | TGTGCCAGCTCACCACGGCCTGGTGAAAAACTGTTTTTT
TRBJ2-7 | TRBV5-4 | - | - | CASGGVTDPTYEQYF | TGTGCCAGCGGCGGGGTGACAGACCCAACCTACGAGCAGTACTTC
TRBJ1-1 | TRBV5-1 | TRBD1 | - | CASSRVGTGGLNTEAFF | TGCGCCAGCAGCCGGGTGGGAACAGGGGGCCTGAACACTGAAGCTTTCTTT
TRBJ2-1 | TRBV5-1 | TRBD2 | few | CASSPAPGLAGTNEQFF | TGCGCCAGCAGCCCGGCCCCCGGACTAGCGGGAACCAATGAGCAGTTCTTC
TRBJ2-3 | TRBV5-1 | TRBD2 | - | CASSRQTSSDTQYF | TGCGCCAGCAGCCGACAGACTAGCTCGGATACGCAGTATTTT
TRBJ1-3 | TRBV18 | - | - | CASSPPLLSGNTIYF | TGTGCCAGCTCACCACCTTTACTCTCTGGAAACACCATATATTTT
TRBJ2-3 | TRBV6-5 | TRBD2 | - | CASTRAGVGDTQYF | TGTGCCAGCACCAGAGCGGGAGTGGGAGATACGCAGTATTTT
TRBJ2-7 | TRBV19 | TRBD1 | - | CASSPRTGFEQYF | TGTGCCAGTAGTCCCCGGACAGGGTTCGAGCAGTACTTC